The entry below describes one T cell receptor beta chain. The source of the sample is a study of blood T cell repertoires in COVID-19. Study details: From the United States, Italy and Spain came samples of acute and convalescent COVID-19.

V was cut by 2 bases and J by 10 bases, with 21 bases left in between. Germline loops: CDR1 SGHTA, CDR2 FQGNSA. CDR3 length: 17 residues. In the authors' workflow: Nucleated cell number was recorded as an estimate derived from reference gene primer amplification. Data came from immunoSEQ multiplex PCR; TCRdb stores just in-frame clones and leaves some out. From that table come the V and J calls and clone size; the DNA was used to work out D and trimming. The sample has 150,000 to 200,000 clones; about 83% are singletons. Patients at the Seattle site were enrolled during active infection and followed longitudinally.

The specimen was peripheral blood. This chain uses TRBV7-2 with TRBJ1-6; the D gene is possibly TRBD1 (5 bases). The receptor was derived from a woman in her 70s with COVID-19, enrolled during active disease. CDR3 residues: CASSLSTAGPGISPLHF. CDR3 nucleotides: TGTGCCAGCAGCTTAAGTACAGCCGGACCAGGGATATCACCCCTCCACTTT.